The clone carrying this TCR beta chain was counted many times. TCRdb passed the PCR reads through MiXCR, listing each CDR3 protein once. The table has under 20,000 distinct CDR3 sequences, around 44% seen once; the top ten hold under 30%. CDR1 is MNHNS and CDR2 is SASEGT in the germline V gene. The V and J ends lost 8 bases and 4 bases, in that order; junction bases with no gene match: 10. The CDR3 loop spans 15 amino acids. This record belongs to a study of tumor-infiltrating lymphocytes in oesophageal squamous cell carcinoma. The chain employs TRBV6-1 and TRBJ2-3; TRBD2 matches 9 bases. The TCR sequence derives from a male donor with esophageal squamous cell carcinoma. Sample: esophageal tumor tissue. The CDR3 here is CASWLAGGLPDTQYF. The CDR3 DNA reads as TGTGCCAGCTGGTTGGCGGGGGGGCTCCCAGATACGCAGTATTTT.